This T cell receptor (beta chain) was sequenced for a study of CXCR3-negative and CXCR3-positive naive CD8 T cells. Study context: Overall TRB read output was some 140 million, and each library contained about 1.5 +/- 0.3 million reads. Findings of the study overall: Hydrophobicity of TRB CDR3s was greater in CXCR3-positive naive cells than in CXCR3-negative naive cells. For naive cells, CXCR3-negative and CXCR3-positive subsets had similar TRBV-TRBJ usage; for memory cells, usage differed.

As for this clonotype: Its target is unknown.

Sorting yielded triplicates of a few hundred thousand cells for each CD8+ T cell subset. CD45RO-CCR7+CD27+CD95- defined naive CD8+ T cells. The libraries of TRB cDNA were constructed through 5' RACE using UMI labels. TCRdb re-called the 5' RACE reads; one entry per CDR3 protein, DNA not given. The repertoire shows 6,000 to 8,500 distinct CDR3 sequences; the top ten hold approximately 1.3%. The CDR3 totals 13 residues. CDR1 and CDR2 (germline): SSHAT, FNYEAQ (reference sequence). This chain joins TRBV7-7 and TRBJ2-5. The sample comprised naive CXCR3+ CD8+ T cells from blood. The subset was: CD45RO-CCR7+CD27+CD95- naive CD8+ T cells expressing CXCR3 (TNR3+). The source of this sequence is a human donor in good health. Some clones in this sample may be carry-over from other donors' samples. CDR3 loop: CASSSSGSETQYF.